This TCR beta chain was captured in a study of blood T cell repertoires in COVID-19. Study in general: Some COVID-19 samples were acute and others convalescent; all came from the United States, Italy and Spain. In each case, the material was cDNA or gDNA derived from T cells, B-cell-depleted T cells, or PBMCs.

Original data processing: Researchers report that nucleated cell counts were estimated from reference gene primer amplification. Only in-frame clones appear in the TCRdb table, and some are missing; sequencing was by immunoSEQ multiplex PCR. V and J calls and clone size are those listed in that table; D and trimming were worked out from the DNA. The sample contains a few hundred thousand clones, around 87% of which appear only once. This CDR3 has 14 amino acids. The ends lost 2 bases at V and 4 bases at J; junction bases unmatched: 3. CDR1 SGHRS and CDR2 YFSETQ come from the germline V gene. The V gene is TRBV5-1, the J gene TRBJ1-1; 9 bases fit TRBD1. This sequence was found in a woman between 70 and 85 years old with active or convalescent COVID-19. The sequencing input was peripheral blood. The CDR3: CASSFGTGSTEAFF. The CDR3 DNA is TGCGCCAGCAGCTTCGGGACAGGGAGCACTGAAGCTTTCTTT.